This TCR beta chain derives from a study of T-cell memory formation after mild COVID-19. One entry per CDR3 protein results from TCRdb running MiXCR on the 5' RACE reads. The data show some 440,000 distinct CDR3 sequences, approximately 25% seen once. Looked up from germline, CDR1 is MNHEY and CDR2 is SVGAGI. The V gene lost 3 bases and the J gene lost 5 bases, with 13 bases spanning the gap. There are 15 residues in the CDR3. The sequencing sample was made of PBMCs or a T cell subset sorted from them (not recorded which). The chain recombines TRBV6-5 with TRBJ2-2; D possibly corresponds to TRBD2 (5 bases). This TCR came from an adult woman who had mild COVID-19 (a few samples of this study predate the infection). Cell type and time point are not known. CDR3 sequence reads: CASSYEGVGTGELFF. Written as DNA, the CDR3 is TGTGCCAGCAGTTATGAGGGAGTGGGGACCGGGGAGCTGTTTTTT.